The entry below gives a single TCR beta chain sequence along with its context. As processed by the authors: Scientists estimated how many nucleated cells there were by amplifying reference gene primers. Some clones are missing from TCRdb's copy, which holds only in-frame ones; the method was immunoSEQ multiplex PCR. That table is the source of V, J and clone size, and D and trimming were worked out from the DNA. This table has about 72,000 clones, over 75% appearing once. These data are taken from a study of blood T cell repertoires in COVID-19. Study in general: Specimens from acute and convalescent COVID-19 originated in the United States, Italy and Spain.

Germline V CDR1 and CDR2: LGHDT, YNNKEL (reference sequence). The CDR3 length is 16 residues. With 4 bases removed from V and 1 base from J, the gap between germline ends came to 11 bases. The clonotype was recovered from an older man with active or convalescent COVID-19. V and J are TRBV3-1 (or the pseudogene TRBV3-2) and TRBJ2-6, with D perhaps TRBD2 (5 bases). Sequencing input: peripheral blood. CDR3 protein: CASSPGFTSGANVLTF. The CDR3 DNA is TGTGCCAGCAGCCCGGGGTTTACTTCTGGGGCCAACGTCCTGACTTTC.